Below are 23 T cell receptor beta chains sequenced from a single sample in a study of blood T cell repertoires in COVID-19. Assay: immunoSEQ multiplex PCR; the TCRdb copy retains only in-frame clones and omits some. The table records some 170,000 clones, more than 80% of them present only once. Sequences were obtained from peripheral blood. These receptor sequences come from a woman aged 55-75 years with COVID-19, enrolled during active disease.

DNA for the CDR3: TGTGCCAGCAGCCGGGCAGGGGGAAACTATGGCTACACCTTC. Translation gives CASSRAGGNYGYTF. The V gene is TRBV11-1, the J gene TRBJ1-2, with 7 bases fitting TRBD1. Trimming removed 5 bases from V and 2 bases from J; junction bases left unmatched: 5. Germline V gene sequence: CDR1 SGHAT, CDR2 FQDESV (reference sequence). The CDR3 is 14 amino acids.

The chain combines TRBV7-2 with TRBJ1-6; no reliable D call. Germline V CDR1 and CDR2: SGHTA, FQGNSA. V gave up 5 bases and J gave up 13 bases, with 12 bases separating them. The CDR3 covers 12 residues. This CDR3 reads CASSILGIPLHF. The CDR3 region has the DNA TGTGCCAGCAGCATCCTAGGTATCCCCCTCCACTTT.

V usage is TRBV30 and J usage is TRBJ1-2; D is perhaps TRBD1 (5 bases). Germline lookup yields CDR1 GTSNPN and CDR2 SVGIG (reference sequence). The ends were cut back, 1 base at V and 8 bases at J, with 14 bases in the middle. This CDR3 is built from 13 residues. DNA of the CDR3: TGTGCCTGGAGTGCCGGGGGAGGCGTCGGCTACACCTTC. Protein product: CAWSAGGGVGYTF.

V is TRBV4-1 and J is TRBJ2-3; 13 nucleotides agree with TRBD2. J lost 5 bases, V lost 0 bases, and 14 bases had no gene match. The length of the CDR3 is 20 residues. The germline gives CDR1 MGHRA, CDR2 YSYEKL. The CDR3 region is CASSQEGSGGLAGSVDTQYF. In nucleotides, the CDR3 is TGCGCCAGCAGCCAAGAAGGGAGCGGGGGACTAGCGGGGTCGGTAGATACGCAGTATTTT.

V gene TRBV10-3 combines with J gene TRBJ2-7; D is perhaps TRBD1 (5 bases). V gave up 2 bases and J gave up 2 bases, with 10 bases separating them. Germline-derived CDR1 and CDR2 are ENHRY and SYGVKD. The CDR3 is 14 residues long. CDR3 DNA sequence: TGTGCCATCAGTGAGAACAGGCGTACCTACGAGCAGTACTTC. Amino acid sequence: CAISENRRTYEQYF.

The chain uses TRBV7-2 and TRBJ1-1, with no clear D. CDR3 length: 15 residues. From germline, CDR1 is SGHTA and CDR2 FQGNSA. With 4 bases removed from V and 0 bases from J, the gap between germline ends came to 12 bases. The CDR3: CASSSAGYMNTEAFF. The CDR3 DNA reads TGTGCCAGCAGCTCCGCGGGTTACATGAACACTGAAGCTTTCTTT.

This clone is a singleton in its sample. The chain carries TRBV9 and TRBJ2-7, with D possibly matching TRBD2 (6 bases). This CDR3 has 13 amino acids. V lost 3 bases and J lost 6, with 13 bases in between. Germline CDR1 is SGDLS and CDR2 is YYNGEE. The CDR3 region is CASSATLAREQYF. The CDR3 DNA is TGTGCCAGCAGCGCTACACTAGCTCGCGAGCAGTACTTC.

V is TRBV15 and J is TRBJ1-1, with D possibly TRBD1 on 5 matching bases. Germline CDR1 is LNHNV and CDR2 is YYDKDF (reference sequence). This CDR3 is 13 amino acids long. Trimming cost V 3 bases and J 1 base, with 6 bases left between them. CDR3 sequence (DNA): TGTGCCACCAGCAGGGGGCAGAACACTGAAGCTTTCTTT. The encoded protein is CATSRGQNTEAFF.

This chain joins TRBV7-2 and TRBJ1-2, with 7 nucleotides matching TRBD1. The CDR3 runs to 15 residues. The J segment lost 8 bases and the V segment lost 5 bases, leaving 14 bases of the junction unmatched. Germline V lookup: CDR1 SGHTA, CDR2 FQGNSA. The CDR3 bases are TGTGCCAGCAGCCCAGAGACAATGACAGGGCGGGGCTACACCTTC. Translating gives CASSPETMTGRGYTF.

This sequence joins TRBV5-1 and TRBJ1-2; 7 bases are a match to TRBD1. J was trimmed by 6 bases and V by 7 bases; bases with no gene match: 12. Germline V gene data show CDR1 as SGHRS and CDR2 as YFSETQ. The CDR3 has 14 residues. The CDR3 DNA follows: TGCGCCAGCCATACAGGGGAAGTGGTTGATGGCTACACCTTC. Its protein is CASHTGEVVDGYTF.

This chain connects TRBV24-1 to TRBJ2-1; 8 nucleotides match TRBD1. Per the germline V gene, CDR1 is KGHDR and CDR2 is SFDVKD. The CDR3 covers 14 residues. The ends lost 3 bases at V and 9 bases at J; junction bases unmatched: 6. CDR3 sequence: CATSDAQGAREQFF. In DNA, the CDR3 is TGTGCCACCAGTGATGCCCAGGGGGCCCGTGAGCAGTTCTTC.

The genes are TRBV5-4 and TRBJ1-4, with a tentative D call TRBD1 (6 bases). Germline assignment: CDR1 SGHNT and CDR2 YYREEE (reference sequence). This CDR3 region has 14 residues. Trimming cost V 2 bases and J 5 bases, with 10 bases left between them. The CDR3 loop reads CASSFGQKNEKLFF. The CDR3 DNA follows: TGTGCCAGCAGCTTCGGACAGAAGAATGAAAAACTGTTTTTT. Variable domain in full (rest from reference TRBV5-4 and TRBJ1-4): ETGVTQSPTHLIKTRGQQVTLRCSSQSGHNTVSWYQQALGQGPQFIFQYYREEENGRGNFPPRFSGLQFPNYSSELNVNALELDDSALYLCASSFGQKNEKLFFGSGTQLSVL.

V is TRBV9 and J is TRBJ2-2, with D maybe TRBD2 (7 bases). From germline, CDR1 is SGDLS and CDR2 YYNGEE. Trimming took off 3 bases at V and 7 bases at J, with 19 bases between the two ends. The CDR3 totals 16 residues. The CDR3 nucleotides read TGTGCCAGCAGCGGTCGGGGGGCCGTCGGTATCGGGGAGCTGTTTTTT. This codes for CASSGRGAVGIGELFF.

The chain links TRBV2 to TRBJ2-7; no definite D call. V shed 7 bases and J shed 3 bases, with 16 bases lying between them. Germline V gene sequence: CDR1 SNHLY, CDR2 FYNNEI. CDR3 length: 14 residues. The CDR3 DNA reads as TGTGCCAGCAACGAGGTTAGTCCCCGCTACGAGCAGTACTTC. It yields the protein CASNEVSPRYEQYF.

The chain is built from TRBV18 and TRBJ1-2; TRBD1 aligns across 7 bases. Looked up from germline, CDR1 is KGHSH and CDR2 is LQKENI. V lost 1 base and J lost 2; bases outside the gene matches: 4. This CDR3 region has 15 residues. The CDR3 DNA sequence: TGTGCCAGCTCACCACAGGGGGCGTCGAACTATGGCTACACCTTC. This gives the protein CASSPQGASNYGYTF.

This chain links TRBV4-1 with TRBJ2-3; 9 positions agree with TRBD2. The V and J ends lost 0 bases and 2 bases, in that order; junction bases with no gene match: 15. The V gene's germline CDR1 is MGHRA and CDR2 YSYEKL. This CDR3 contains 20 residues. The CDR3 nucleotides are TGCGCCAGCAGCCAAGATTGGTCTCTGAGGCTAGCGGGGCCCACAGATACGCAGTATTTT. Translated, it gives CASSQDWSLRLAGPTDTQYF.

The CDR3 nucleotides are TGTGCCAGCAGTTCATGGGCGGGGGGCTTTCCCTACGAGCAGTACTTC. This encodes CASSSWAGGFPYEQYF. The V gene is TRBV6-2 or TRBV6-3, the J gene TRBJ2-7; 8 bases line up with TRBD2. Trimming removed 4 bases from V and 2 bases from J; junction bases left unmatched: 10. This CDR3 comprises 16 residues. Germline V lookup: CDR1 MNHEY, CDR2 SVGEGT.

The gene calls are TRBV7-8 and TRBJ2-6; no reliable D call. This CDR3 has 16 amino acids. The V gene lost 5 bases and the J gene lost 0 bases, with 11 bases spanning the gap. Germline CDR1 and CDR2: SGHVS and FQNEAQ. The CDR3 DNA is TGTGCCAGCAGCCCCAGCCGGAGCTCTGGGGCCAACGTCCTGACTTTC. This translates into CASSPSRSSGANVLTF.

The J gene is TRBJ2-1, the V gene TRBV4-1, with 8 positions matching TRBD2. With V trimmed by 4 bases and J by 3 bases, 5 bases remained unmatched. Germline lookup yields CDR1 MGHRA and CDR2 YSYEKL. The CDR3 runs 15 residues. The CDR3 DNA reads TGCGCCAGCAGCCCTCGGGGGGGCCTCTACAATGAGCAGTTCTTC. Encoded protein: CASSPRGGLYNEQFF.

The V call is TRBV11-3, the J call TRBJ2-1; D might be TRBD2 (6 bases). This CDR3 is built from 17 residues. Germline loops: CDR1 SGHNT, CDR2 YENEEA. Trimming cost V 11 bases and J 1 base, with 24 bases left between them. CDR3 amino acids: CAAQGAPKDYSYNEQFF. The CDR3 DNA is TGTGCCGCCCAAGGCGCCCCCAAGGACTATTCCTACAATGAGCAGTTCTTC. Full variable domain (missing parts from reference TRBV11-3 and TRBJ2-1): EAGVVQSPRYKIIEKKQPVAFWCNPISGHNTLYWYLQNLGQGPELLIRYENEEAVDDSQLPKDRFSAERLKGVDSTLKIQPAELGDSAVYLCAAQGAPKDYSYNEQFFGPGTRLTVL.

The rearrangement uses TRBV4-3 and TRBJ2-2; the match to TRBD2 covers 8 bases. Trimming took 0 bases from V and 2 from J; bases not matched to a gene: 5. This CDR3 comprises 17 residues. In germline, CDR1 is LGHNA, CDR2 YSLEER. For the CDR3, the DNA is TGCGCCAGCAGCCAAGATCCCAGCGGGAGTAACACCGGGGAGCTGTTTTTT. Its translation: CASSQDPSGSNTGELFF.

The chain combines TRBV10-3 with TRBJ2-5; TRBD1 agrees at 9 bases. After removal of 3 bases from V and 5 bases from J, the junction contained 10 bases not matched to a gene. From germline, CDR1 is ENHRY and CDR2 SYGVKD. The CDR3 loop spans 16 amino acids. CDR3 in DNA: TGTGCCATCAGTGACCCGGGACAGGGCTCAGGGGAGACCCAGTACTTC. Its translation is CAISDPGQGSGETQYF.

DNA of the CDR3: TGTGCCAGCAGCGCAGGGACAGGGGCCAATGGGGCCAACGTCCTGACTTTC. It is translated as CASSAGTGANGANVLTF. This sequence joins TRBV7-8 and TRBJ2-6, with TRBD1 identical over 10 bases. Trimming removed 5 bases from V and 3 bases from J; junction bases left unmatched: 7. Germline V gene sequence: CDR1 SGHVS, CDR2 FQNEAQ. The CDR3 sequence is 17 residues long.